The 16 T cell receptor beta chains listed next were all sequenced from one sample in a study of regulatory T cells in long-lasting Graves disease. The time point is: newly diagnosed GD, antithyroid drugs for less than 3 months. PBMCs provided the RNA from which the TCR library was made. Libraries of TCR beta came from iRepertoire HTBI primers plus Arm-PCR of CDR3 regions. TCRdb re-called the multiplex PCR reads with MiXCR, one entry per CDR3 protein. The profile covers roughly 610,000 distinct CDR3 sequences, with roughly 15% appearing a single time and around a sixth taken by the ten largest. This sample also belongs to another study, concerning T cells in Graves' hyperthyroidism and ophthalmopathy.

The material was peripheral blood mononuclear cells (PBMCs), obtained at new diagnosis, from a patient treated with antithyroid drugs. Every receptor here comes from a woman aged 25 to 39 with Graves disease.

This clonotype has a handful of counts. The CDR3 bases are TGTGCCAGCAGCTTTAACGTAGATAATTCACCCCTCCACTTT. It codes for CASSFNVDNSPLHF. The chain carries TRBV7-2 and TRBJ1-6; no clear D gene. CDR1 is SGHTA, CDR2 FQGNSA, per germline. The V end lost 3 bases, the J end lost 5 bases, and 8 bases lay between the germline ends. The CDR3 has 14 residues. The full variable domain, its missing parts supplied by reference TRBV7-2 and TRBJ1-6, is GAGVSQSPSNKVTEKGKDVELRCDPISGHTALYWYRQSLGQGLEFLIYFQGNSAPDKSGLPSDRFSAERTGGSVSTLTIQRTQQEDSAVYLCASSFNVDNSPLHFGNGTRLTVT.

This clonotype was observed a few times. The chain has TRBV9 and TRBJ2-2; perhaps TRBD2 as D (6 bases). Trimming cost V 0 bases and J 5 bases, with 8 bases left between them. CDR1 and CDR2 from the germline V gene are SGDLS and YYNGEE. The CDR3 extends over 14 amino acids. Here the CDR3 reads CASSVDAGTGELFF. CDR3 sequence (DNA): TGTGCCAGCAGCGTAGACGCGGGGACCGGGGAGCTGTTTTTT.

This clonotype was recorded many times. The chain is built from TRBV4-1 and TRBJ2-7; D is uncertain. From germline, CDR1 is MGHRA and CDR2 YSYEKL. The CDR3 sequence is 14 residues long. Deletions cut 1 base from V and 3 bases from J, with 10 bases between. CDR3 loop: CASSQARSGYEQYF. The CDR3 nucleotides are TGCGCCAGCAGCCAAGCAAGATCTGGCTACGAGCAGTACTTC.

This clonotype was detected ten times or more. V gene TRBV12-3 or TRBV12-4 combines with J gene TRBJ2-4, with TRBD1 identical over 10 bases. V was pared by 6 bases and J by 1 base, with 0 bases of the junction left unmatched. This CDR3 spans 14 amino acids. CDR3 sequence: CASRGQGAKNIQYF. Here the CDR3 DNA reads TGTGCCAGCAGGGGACAGGGGGCCAAAAACATTCAGTACTTC.

This clonotype occurred a few times. The genes are TRBV29-1 and TRBJ2-3, with D unresolved. V was cut by 5 bases and J by 2 bases, with 11 bases left in between. The CDR3 is 13 residues long. Germline V gene lookup returns CDR1 SQVTM and CDR2 ANQGSEA. CDR3 DNA sequence: TGCAGCGTTCAATCAATCAACACAGATACGCAGTATTTT. Its protein product is CSVQSINTDTQYF.

The rearrangement links TRBV13 to TRBJ1-1, with D unresolved. CDR1 is PRHDT, CDR2 FYEKMQ, per germline (reference sequence). The CDR3 covers 14 residues. Between the trimmed V and J ends, which lost 2 bases and 3 bases, there was a span of 10 bases. This CDR3 is CASSLSRHYTEAFF. The CDR3 DNA follows: TGTGCCAGCAGCTTATCTCGGCACTACACTGAAGCTTTCTTT.

This clonotype was seen many times. The J gene is TRBJ1-1, the V gene TRBV6-2 or TRBV6-3, with TRBD1 as a possible D gene (5 bases). With 5 bases removed from V and 1 base from J, the gap between germline ends came to 17 bases. This CDR3 is 16 amino acids long. CDR1 and CDR2 (germline): MNHEY, SVGEGT. This chain's CDR3 is CASSPGTVRTNTEAFF. The CDR3 DNA reads as TGTGCCAGCAGTCCGGGGACCGTCAGGACGAACACTGAAGCTTTCTTT.

This clonotype was counted ten times or more. J is TRBJ2-3 and V is TRBV6-2 or TRBV6-3; the D gene is possibly TRBD1 (6 bases). Between the trimmed V and J ends, which lost 6 bases and 2 bases, there was a span of 12 bases. The germline V gene encodes CDR1 MNHEY and CDR2 SVGEGT. This CDR3 spans 14 amino acids. CDR3 in DNA: TGTGCCAGCAGGTACACAGGGAACACAGATACGCAGTATTTT. Protein: CASRYTGNTDTQYF.

This clonotype has at least ten counts. The chain is built from TRBV20-1 and TRBJ2-7, with 9 bases matching TRBD2. The CDR3 runs to 14 residues. After removal of 5 bases from V and 7 bases from J, the junction contained 12 bases not matched to a gene. Germline CDR1 reads DFQATT; CDR2 reads SNEGSKA (reference sequence). As DNA, the CDR3 is TGCAGTGCTGGGTCCGGGACTAGCCTAGCGGAGCAGTACTTC. This encodes CSAGSGTSLAEQYF.

The chain carries TRBV6-2 or TRBV6-3 and TRBJ2-7, with TRBD2 matching 12 bases. Germline CDR1 MNHEY, CDR2 SVGEGT. V dropped 4 bases and J dropped 3; count of bases not matched to a gene: 7. CDR3 length equals 16 residues. The CDR3 DNA sequence: TGTGCCAGCAGTTTGAACGGACTAGCGGGACTCTACGAGCAGTACTTC. Its translation: CASSLNGLAGLYEQYF.

In its sample, this clonotype was seen many times. This rearrangement joins TRBV7-2 to TRBJ2-3; TRBD2 matches at 8 bases. This CDR3 spans 17 amino acids. The junction had 14 bases not matched to a gene; V was cut back by 5 bases and J by 4 bases. Per germline, CDR1 SGHTA and CDR2 FQGNSA. Here the CDR3 reads CASSPHTRTGGADTQYF. CDR3 DNA: TGTGCCAGCAGCCCCCACACCCGGACCGGGGGGGCAGATACGCAGTATTTT.

This clonotype was observed a few times. The chain employs TRBV30 and TRBJ2-7; 9 bases map to TRBD2. Germline V gene sequence: CDR1 GTSNPN, CDR2 SVGIG (reference sequence). The CDR3 covers 15 residues. Trimming took 4 bases from V and 2 from J; bases not matched to a gene: 9. CDR3 nucleotide sequence: TGTGCCTGGACGATATCGGGACTAGCCACCTACGAGCAGTACTTC. Translating it yields CAWTISGLATYEQYF. The full variable domain, completed using reference TRBV30 and TRBJ2-7, is SQTIHQWPATLVQPVGSPLSLECTVEGTSNPNLYWYRQAAGRGLQLLFYSVGIGQISSEVPQNLSASRPQDRQFILSSKKLLLSDSGFYLCAWTISGLATYEQYFGPGTRLTVT.

This clonotype was recorded at least ten times. The V call is TRBV5-1, the J call TRBJ2-1, with D possibly being TRBD1 or TRBD2 (5 bases each). V gave up 0 bases and J gave up 5 bases, with 12 bases separating them. The CDR3 runs 15 residues. The germline V gene encodes CDR1 SGHRS and CDR2 YFSETQ. The DNA for the CDR3 is TGCGCCAGCAGCTTGGACCCCGGGACCAACAATGAGCAGTTCTTC. Amino acid sequence: CASSLDPGTNNEQFF.

V and J are TRBV15 and TRBJ1-5, with a possible D match to TRBD1 (5 bases). CDR3 size: 15 residues. CDR1 LNHNV and CDR2 YYDKDF come from the germline V gene (reference sequence). Trimming removed 3 bases at V and 3 bases at J, with 12 bases between. The CDR3 loop reads CATSSGQGNNQPQHF. Written as DNA, the CDR3 is TGTGCCACCAGCAGTGGGCAGGGAAACAATCAGCCCCAGCATTTT.

This clonotype was observed many times. V and J are TRBV20-1 and TRBJ2-5, with D perhaps TRBD2 (6 bases). Looked up from germline, CDR1 is DFQATT and CDR2 is SNEGSKA (reference sequence). V lost 5 bases, J lost 4 bases, and 14 bases lay in between. CDR3 length equals 13 residues. CDR3 DNA sequence: TGCAGTGCTGAGGACGGAGGGGCAGAGACCCAGTACTTC. The encoded protein is CSAEDGGAETQYF.

This clonotype has ten or more counts. The chain combines TRBV5-1 with TRBJ2-1; TRBD1 or TRBD2 may be the D gene (5 bases each). The V gene's germline CDR1 is SGHRS and CDR2 YFSETQ. This CDR3 spans 19 amino acids. With 6 bases removed from V and 6 bases from J, the gap between germline ends came to 31 bases. CDR3 sequence reads: CASIYKPGPPSTIVNEQFF. The CDR3 DNA sequence: TGCGCCAGCATCTACAAACCGGGACCTCCCTCCACCATAGTCAATGAGCAGTTCTTC.